The source of this TCR beta chain is a study of T cell responses to AZD1222 COVID-19 vaccine. Broader study findings: At baseline, seropositivity was found in only a handful of AZD1222 recipients. With dominance at 160-218 and 743-854, vaccine-associated CD4 TCRs spanned spike.

Produced via immunoSEQ multiplex PCR; TCRdb's table is partial and in-frame only. This repertoire shows around 120,000 clones, approximately 90% found once; its top ten account for 6.5% to 7.5%. Comment on this clone: Its antigen remains unknown.

The sequencing used peripheral blood, collected 28 days after the second AZD1222 dose. This clonotype was sampled from an adult who received the AZD1222 COVID-19 vaccine.

Here the CDR3 reads CASSLDGAGTDTQYF. In nucleotides, the CDR3 is TGTGCCAGCAGCCTAGACGGGGCCGGCACAGATACGCAGTATTTT. The genes are TRBV7-9 and TRBJ2-3; tentatively, D is TRBD1 or TRBD2 (5 bases each). Trimming removed 5 bases at V and 1 base at J, with 13 bases between. CDR1 is SEHNR, CDR2 FQNEAQ, per germline (reference sequence). This CDR3 region has 15 residues.